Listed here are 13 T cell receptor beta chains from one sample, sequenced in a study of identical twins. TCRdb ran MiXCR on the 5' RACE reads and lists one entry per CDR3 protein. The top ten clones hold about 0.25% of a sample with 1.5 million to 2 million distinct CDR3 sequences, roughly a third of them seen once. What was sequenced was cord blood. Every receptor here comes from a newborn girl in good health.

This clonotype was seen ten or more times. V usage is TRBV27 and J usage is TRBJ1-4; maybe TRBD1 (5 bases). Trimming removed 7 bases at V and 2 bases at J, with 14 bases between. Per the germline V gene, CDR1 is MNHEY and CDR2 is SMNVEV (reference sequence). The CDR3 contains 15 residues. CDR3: CASTRNGATNEKLFF. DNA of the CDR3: TGTGCCAGCACTAGGAATGGGGCGACTAATGAAAAACTGTTTTTT.

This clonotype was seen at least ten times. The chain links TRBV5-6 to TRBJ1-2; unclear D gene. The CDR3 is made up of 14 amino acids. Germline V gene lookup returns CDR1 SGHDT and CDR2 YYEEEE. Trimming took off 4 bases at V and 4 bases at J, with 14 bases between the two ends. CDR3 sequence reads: CASSPYPDGYGYTF. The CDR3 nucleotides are TGTGCCAGCAGCCCATACCCGGACGGCTATGGCTACACCTTC.

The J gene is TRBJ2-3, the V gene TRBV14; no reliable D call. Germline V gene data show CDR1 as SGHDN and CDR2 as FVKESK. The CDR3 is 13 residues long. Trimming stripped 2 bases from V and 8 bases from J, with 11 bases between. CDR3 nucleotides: TGTGCCAGCAGCCAAAATCCCAAGGGTACGCAGTATTTT. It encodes CASSQNPKGTQYF.

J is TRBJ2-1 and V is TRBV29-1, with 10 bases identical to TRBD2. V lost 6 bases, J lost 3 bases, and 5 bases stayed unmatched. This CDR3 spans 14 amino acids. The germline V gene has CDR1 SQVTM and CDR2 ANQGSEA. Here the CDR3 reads CSVASGGIYNEQFF. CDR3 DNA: TGCAGCGTAGCTAGCGGGGGAATCTACAATGAGCAGTTCTTC.

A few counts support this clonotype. CDR3 sequence (DNA): TGCAGCGTGGTTAGCGGGAGTTACGGTGAGCAGTTCTTC. Translating it yields CSVVSGSYGEQFF. The genes are TRBV29-1 and TRBJ2-1; 9 bases match TRBD2. The CDR3 length is 13 residues. Looked up from germline, CDR1 is SQVTM and CDR2 is ANQGSEA. Unmatched junction bases numbered 9, after V lost 6 bases and J lost 9 bases.

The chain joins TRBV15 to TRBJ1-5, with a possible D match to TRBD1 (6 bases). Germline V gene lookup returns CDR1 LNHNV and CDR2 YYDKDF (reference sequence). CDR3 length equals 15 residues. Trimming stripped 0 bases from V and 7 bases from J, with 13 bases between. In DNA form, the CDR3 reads TGTGCCACCAGCAGAGATACGGGGGGCTGGCAGCCCCAGCATTTT. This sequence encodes CATSRDTGGWQPQHF.

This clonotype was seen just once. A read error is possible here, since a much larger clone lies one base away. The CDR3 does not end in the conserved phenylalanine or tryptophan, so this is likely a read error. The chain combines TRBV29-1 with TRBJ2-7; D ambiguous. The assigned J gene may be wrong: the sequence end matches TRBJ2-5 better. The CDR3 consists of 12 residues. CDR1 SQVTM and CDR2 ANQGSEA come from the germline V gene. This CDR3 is CSVEVGMGTQYL. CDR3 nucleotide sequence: TGCAGCGTTGAAGTTGGTATGGGGACCCAGTACTTA.

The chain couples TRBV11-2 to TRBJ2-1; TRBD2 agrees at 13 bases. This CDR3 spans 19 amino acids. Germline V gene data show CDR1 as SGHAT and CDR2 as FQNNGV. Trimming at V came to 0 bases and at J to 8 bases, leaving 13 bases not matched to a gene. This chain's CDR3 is CASSLDPGLAGLPGDEQFF. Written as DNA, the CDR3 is TGTGCCAGCAGCTTAGATCCGGGACTAGCGGGACTACCTGGGGATGAGCAGTTCTTC.

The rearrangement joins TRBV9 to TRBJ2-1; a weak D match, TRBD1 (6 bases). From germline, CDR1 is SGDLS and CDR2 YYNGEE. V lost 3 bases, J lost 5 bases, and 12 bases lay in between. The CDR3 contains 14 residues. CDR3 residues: CASSDRVAHNEQFF. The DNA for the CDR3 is TGTGCCAGCAGCGACAGGGTCGCCCACAATGAGCAGTTCTTC.

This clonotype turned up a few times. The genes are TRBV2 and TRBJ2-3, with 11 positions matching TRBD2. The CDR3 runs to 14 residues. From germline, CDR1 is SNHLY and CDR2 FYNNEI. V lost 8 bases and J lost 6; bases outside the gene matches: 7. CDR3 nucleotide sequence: TGTGCCAGCGCCTCACTAGCGGGAGTGGATACGCAGTATTTT. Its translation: CASASLAGVDTQYF.

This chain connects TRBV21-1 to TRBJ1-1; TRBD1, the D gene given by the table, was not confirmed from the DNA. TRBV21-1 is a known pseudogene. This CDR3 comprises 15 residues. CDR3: CASSKVRQTNTEAFF. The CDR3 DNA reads TGTGCCAGCAGCAAGGTCCGACAGACGAACACTGAAGCTTTCTTT.

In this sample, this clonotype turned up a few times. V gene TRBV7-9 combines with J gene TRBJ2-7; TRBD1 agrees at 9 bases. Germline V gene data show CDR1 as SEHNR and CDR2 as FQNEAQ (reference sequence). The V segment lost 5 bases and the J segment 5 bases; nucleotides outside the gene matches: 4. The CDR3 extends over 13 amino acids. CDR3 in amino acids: CASSATGGDEQYF. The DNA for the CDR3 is TGTGCCAGCAGCGCCACAGGGGGCGACGAGCAGTACTTC.

The CDR3 DNA reads TGTGCCAGCAGCTTATGGGGGGCGAGGAACACTGAAGCTTTCTTT. Amino acids: CASSLWGARNTEAFF. The chain joins TRBV7-6 to TRBJ1-1, with D tentatively TRBD1 (6 bases). CDR1 and CDR2 from the germline V gene are SGHVS and FNYEAQ. V dropped 2 bases and J dropped 1 base, with 11 bases sitting between them. CDR3 length: 15 amino acids.